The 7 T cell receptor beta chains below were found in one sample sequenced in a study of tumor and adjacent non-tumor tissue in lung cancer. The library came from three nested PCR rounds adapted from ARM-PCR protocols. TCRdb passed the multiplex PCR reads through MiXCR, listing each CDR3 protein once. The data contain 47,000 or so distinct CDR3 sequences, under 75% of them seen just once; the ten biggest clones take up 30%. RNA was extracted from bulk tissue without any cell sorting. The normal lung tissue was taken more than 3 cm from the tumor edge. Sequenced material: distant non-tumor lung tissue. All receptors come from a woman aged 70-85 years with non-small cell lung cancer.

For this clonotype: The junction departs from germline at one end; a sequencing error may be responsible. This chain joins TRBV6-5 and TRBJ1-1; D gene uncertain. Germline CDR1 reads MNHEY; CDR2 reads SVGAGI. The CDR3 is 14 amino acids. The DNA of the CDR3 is TGTGCCAGCAAGATTGTGGGCAACACACCAGAAGCTCTCTTT. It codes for CASKIVGNTPEALF.

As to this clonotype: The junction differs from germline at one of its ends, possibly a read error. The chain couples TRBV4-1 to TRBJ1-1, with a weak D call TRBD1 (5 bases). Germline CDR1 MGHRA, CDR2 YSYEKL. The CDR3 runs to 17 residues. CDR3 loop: CASSQAIGGEMNTGASF. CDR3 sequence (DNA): TGCGCCAGCAGTCAAGCGATCGGGGGAGAGATGAACACTGGAGCTTCCTTT.

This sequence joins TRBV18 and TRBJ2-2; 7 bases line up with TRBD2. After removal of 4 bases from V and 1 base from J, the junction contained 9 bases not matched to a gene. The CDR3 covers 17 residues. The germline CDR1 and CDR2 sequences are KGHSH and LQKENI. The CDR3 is CASSLFAGLGNTGELFF. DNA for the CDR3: TGTGCCAGCTCACTCTTCGCTGGACTAGGGAACACCGGGGAGCTGTTTTTT.

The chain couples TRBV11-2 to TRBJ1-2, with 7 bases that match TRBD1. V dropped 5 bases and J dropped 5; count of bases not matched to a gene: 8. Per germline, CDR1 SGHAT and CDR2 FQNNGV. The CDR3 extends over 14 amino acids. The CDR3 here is CASSPWGQKYGYTF. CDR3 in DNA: TGTGCCAGCAGCCCCTGGGGACAGAAGTATGGCTACACCTTC.

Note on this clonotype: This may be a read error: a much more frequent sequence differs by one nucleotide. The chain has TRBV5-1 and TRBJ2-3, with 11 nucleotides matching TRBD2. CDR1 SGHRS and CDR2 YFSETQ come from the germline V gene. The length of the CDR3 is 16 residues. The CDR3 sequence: CVSSVTSGSGTDTQYF. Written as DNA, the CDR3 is TGCGTCAGCAGCGTAACTAGCGGGAGCGGCACAGATACGCAGTATTTT.

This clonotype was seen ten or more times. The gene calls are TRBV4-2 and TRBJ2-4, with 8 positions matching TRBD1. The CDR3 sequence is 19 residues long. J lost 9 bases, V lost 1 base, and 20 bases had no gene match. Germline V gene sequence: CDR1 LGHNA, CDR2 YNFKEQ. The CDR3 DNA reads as TGTGCCAGCAGCCAAGCCGTAGGCGGAAAAAGGACAGGGCAGGGCATTCAGTACTTC. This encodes CASSQAVGGKRTGQGIQYF.

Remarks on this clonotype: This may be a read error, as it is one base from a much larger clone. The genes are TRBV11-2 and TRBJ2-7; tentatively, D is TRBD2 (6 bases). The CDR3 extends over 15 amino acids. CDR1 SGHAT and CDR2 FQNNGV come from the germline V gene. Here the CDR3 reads CASSWGGGYNYGQYF. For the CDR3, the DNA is TGTGCCAGCAGCTGGGGTGGGGGGTATAACTACGGGCAGTACTTC.